The count of the clone carrying this T cell receptor beta chain is one. Profiled with immunoSEQ multiplex PCR; TCRdb holds only in-frame clones, not every one. The top ten clones hold around 1.7% of a sample with about 95,000 clones, nearly 90% of them seen once. This sample was taken from a study of PD-L1 blockade in urothelial cancer. The time point is: pretreatment peripheral blood. The sample in question was PBMCs, obtained around atezolizumab (anti-PD-L1) treatment. The receptor's source is a man aged 60 to 75 with urothelial cancer.

CDR3 in amino acids: CASSQDPSGELFF. Here the CDR3 DNA reads TGTGCCAGCAGCCAAGATCCGTCCGGGGAGCTGTTTTTT. This chain connects TRBV4-2 to TRBJ2-2; the D is unclear. Trimming took off 0 bases at V and 6 bases at J, with 5 bases between the two ends. The CDR3 spans 13 residues. The V gene's germline CDR1 is LGHNA and CDR2 YNFKEQ.